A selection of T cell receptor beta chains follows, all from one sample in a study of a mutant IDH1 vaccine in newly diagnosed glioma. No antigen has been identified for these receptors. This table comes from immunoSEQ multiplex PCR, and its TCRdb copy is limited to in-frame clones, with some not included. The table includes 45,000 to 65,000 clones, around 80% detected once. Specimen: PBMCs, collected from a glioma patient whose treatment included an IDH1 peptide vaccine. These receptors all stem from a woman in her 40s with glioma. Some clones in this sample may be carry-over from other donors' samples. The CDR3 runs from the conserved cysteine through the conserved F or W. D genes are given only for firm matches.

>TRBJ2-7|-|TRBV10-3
CAISGNREGSEQYF
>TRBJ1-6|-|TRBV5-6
CASSLGTAGDYNSPLHF
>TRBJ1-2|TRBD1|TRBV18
CASSPPQGARARYGYTF
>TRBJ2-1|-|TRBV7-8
CASSLWDWVLGEQFF
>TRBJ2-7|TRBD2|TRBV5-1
CASSLGTSVFLEQYF
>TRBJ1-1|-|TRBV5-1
CASSSSGDGTEAFF
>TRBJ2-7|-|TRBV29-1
CSVELLEGYEQYF
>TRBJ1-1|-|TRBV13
CASSLGRGGANTEAFF
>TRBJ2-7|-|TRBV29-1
CSVLGGRSYEQYF
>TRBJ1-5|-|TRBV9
CASSVEGGNQPQHF
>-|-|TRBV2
CASSPTVSYSYEQYF
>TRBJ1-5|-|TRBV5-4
CASSLVPNQPQHF
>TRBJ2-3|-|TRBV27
CASSNIQGYLSTDTQYF
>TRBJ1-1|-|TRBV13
CASSLMSETGYTEAFF